This TCR beta chain came from a study of shared clonotypes between healthy human individuals. Measured with immunoSEQ multiplex PCR; TCRdb has only the in-frame clones, and not every one. The repertoire holds approximately 440,000 clones, with around 77% as singletons. Sequencing input: PBMCs. The source of this sequence is a woman aged 40 to 49 in good health. Some clones in this sample may be carry-over from other donors' samples.

CDR3 region: CSVGRLAGEVTQYF. The CDR3 DNA reads TGCAGCGTTGGGAGGCTAGCGGGAGAGGTGACCCAGTACTTC. This chain joins TRBV29-1 and TRBJ2-5, with TRBD2 identical over 10 bases. Unmatched junction bases numbered 9, after V lost 4 bases and J lost 7 bases. This CDR3 is 14 amino acids long. CDR1 and CDR2 from the germline V gene are SQVTM and ANQGSEA.